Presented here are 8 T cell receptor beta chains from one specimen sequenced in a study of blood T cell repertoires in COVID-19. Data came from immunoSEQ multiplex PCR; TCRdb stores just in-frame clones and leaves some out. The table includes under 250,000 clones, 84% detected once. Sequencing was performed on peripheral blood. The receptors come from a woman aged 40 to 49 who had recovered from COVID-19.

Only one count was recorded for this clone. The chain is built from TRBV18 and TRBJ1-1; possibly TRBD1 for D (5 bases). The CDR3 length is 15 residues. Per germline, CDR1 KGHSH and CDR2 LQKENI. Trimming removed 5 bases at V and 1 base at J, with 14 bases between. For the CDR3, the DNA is TGTGCCAGCTCAGTAGCAGGGCATGCGAACACTGAAGCTTTCTTT. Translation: CASSVAGHANTEAFF.

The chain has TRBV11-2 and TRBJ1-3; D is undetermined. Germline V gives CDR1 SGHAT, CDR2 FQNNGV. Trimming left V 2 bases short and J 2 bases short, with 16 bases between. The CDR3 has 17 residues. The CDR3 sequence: CASSLRFGVSTGNTIYF. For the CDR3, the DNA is TGTGCCAGCAGCTTAAGGTTCGGGGTGTCAACTGGAAACACCATATATTTT.

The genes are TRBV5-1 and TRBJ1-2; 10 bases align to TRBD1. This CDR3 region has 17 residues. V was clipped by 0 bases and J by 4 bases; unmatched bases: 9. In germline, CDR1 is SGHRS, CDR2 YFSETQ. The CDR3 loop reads CASSLGDRGALGYGYTF. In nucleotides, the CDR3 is TGCGCCAGCAGCTTGGGGGACAGGGGCGCTTTAGGCTATGGCTACACCTTC. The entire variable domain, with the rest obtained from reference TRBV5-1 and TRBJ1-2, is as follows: KAGVTQTPRYLIKTRGQQVTLSCSPISGHRSVSWYQQTPGQGLQFLFEYFSETQRNKGNFPGRFSGRQFSNSRSEMNVSTLELGDSALYLCASSLGDRGALGYGYTFGSGTRLTVV.

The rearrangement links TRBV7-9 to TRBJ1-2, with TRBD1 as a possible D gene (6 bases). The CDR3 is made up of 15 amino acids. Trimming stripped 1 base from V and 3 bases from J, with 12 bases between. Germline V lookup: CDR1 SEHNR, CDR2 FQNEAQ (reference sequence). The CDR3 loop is CASSLGSWTDYGYTF. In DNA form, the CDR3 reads TGTGCCAGCAGCTTAGGGAGCTGGACAGACTATGGCTACACCTTC.

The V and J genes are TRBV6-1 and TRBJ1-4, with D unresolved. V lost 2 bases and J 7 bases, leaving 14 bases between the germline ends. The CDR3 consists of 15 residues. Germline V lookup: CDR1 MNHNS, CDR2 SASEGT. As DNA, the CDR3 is TGTGCCAGCAGTGAAACCCGACATGGGAGTGAAAAACTGTTTTTT. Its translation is CASSETRHGSEKLFF.

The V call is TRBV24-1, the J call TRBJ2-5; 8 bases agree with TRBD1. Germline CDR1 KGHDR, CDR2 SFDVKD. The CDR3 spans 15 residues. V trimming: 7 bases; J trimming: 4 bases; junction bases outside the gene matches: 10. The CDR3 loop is CATSAGTGLLETQYF. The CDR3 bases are TGTGCCACCAGCGCAGGGACAGGCCTACTAGAGACCCAGTACTTC.

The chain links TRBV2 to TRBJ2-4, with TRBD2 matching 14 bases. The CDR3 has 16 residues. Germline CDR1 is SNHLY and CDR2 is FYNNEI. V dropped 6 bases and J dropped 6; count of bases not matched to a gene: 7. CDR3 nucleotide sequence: TGTGCCAGCAGACCCGGACTAGCGGGGGGTGGAAACATTCAGTACTTC. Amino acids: CASRPGLAGGGNIQYF.

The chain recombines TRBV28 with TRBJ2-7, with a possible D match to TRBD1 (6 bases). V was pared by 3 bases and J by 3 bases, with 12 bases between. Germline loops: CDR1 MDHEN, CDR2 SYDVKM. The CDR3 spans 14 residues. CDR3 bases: TGTGCCAGCAGTTTGTCAGGGGCAGACTACGAGCAGTACTTC. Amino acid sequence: CASSLSGADYEQYF. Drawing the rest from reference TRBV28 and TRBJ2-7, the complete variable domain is DVKVTQSSRYLVKRTGEKVFLECVQDMDHENMFWYRQDPGLGLRLIYFSYDVKMKEKGDIPEGYSVSREKKERFSLILESASTNQTSMYLCASSLSGADYEQYFGPGTRLTVT.